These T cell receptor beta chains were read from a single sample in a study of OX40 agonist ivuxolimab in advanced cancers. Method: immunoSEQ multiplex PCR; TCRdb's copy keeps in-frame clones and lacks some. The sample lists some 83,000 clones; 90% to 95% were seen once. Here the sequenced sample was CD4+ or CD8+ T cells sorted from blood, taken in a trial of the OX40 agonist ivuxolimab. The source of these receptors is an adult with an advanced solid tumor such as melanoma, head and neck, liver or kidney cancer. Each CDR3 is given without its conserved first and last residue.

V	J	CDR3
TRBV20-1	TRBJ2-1	SAVDRSEQF
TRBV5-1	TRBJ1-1	ASSLAPPASGAF
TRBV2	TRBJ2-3	ASSASWGGDTQY
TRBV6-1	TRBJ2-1	ASSDPADTYNEQF
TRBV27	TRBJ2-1	ASSPGLAGGSYNEQF
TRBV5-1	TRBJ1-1	ASSLELNTEAF
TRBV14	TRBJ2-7	ASSPSGQSYEQY
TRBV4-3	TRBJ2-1	ASSQGRESYNEQF
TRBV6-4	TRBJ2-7	ASKQRGAYEQY
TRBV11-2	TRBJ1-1	ASSPTGVNTEAF
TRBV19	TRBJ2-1	ASSTRGTSGRNEQF
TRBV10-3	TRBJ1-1	AISESTANTEAF
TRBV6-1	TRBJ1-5	ASSAQYQPQH
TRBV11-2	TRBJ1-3	ASRSTNSGNTIY
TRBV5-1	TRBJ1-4	ASSRSSGAIVEDEKLF
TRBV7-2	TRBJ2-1	ASSPNGGYNEQF
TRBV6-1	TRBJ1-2	ASINQRWKNYGYT
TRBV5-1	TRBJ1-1	ASRVGTGNTEAF
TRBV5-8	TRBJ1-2	ASSRSWIRRGYT
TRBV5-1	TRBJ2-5	ASSPWGGQETQY
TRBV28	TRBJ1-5	ASSPGAGIGAVDSNQPQH
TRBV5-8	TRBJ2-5	ASSPGQGANLRETQY
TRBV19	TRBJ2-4	ASSSRTSGRDNIQY
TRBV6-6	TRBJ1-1	ASRKNRDRGTEAF
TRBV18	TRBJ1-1	ASSLGQKNTEAF
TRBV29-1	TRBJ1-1	SVRDRMNTEAF
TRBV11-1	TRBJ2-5	ASSYGHGQETQY
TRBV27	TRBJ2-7	ASSRKTGGIYEQY
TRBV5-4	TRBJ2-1	ASNPSGPSYNEQF
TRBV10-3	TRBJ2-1	AISEENHEQF
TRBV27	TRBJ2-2	ASSLGVTGELF
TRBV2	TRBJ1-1	ASSEAPGRFDAF
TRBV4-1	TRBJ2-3	ASSQDGTRTDTQY
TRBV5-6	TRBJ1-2	ASSLEEYGYT
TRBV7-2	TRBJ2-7	ASSSQGGVYEQY